The clone carrying this T cell receptor beta chain occurred a few times. Germline V gives CDR1 SGHTA, CDR2 FQGTGA. Trimming removed 8 bases from V and 6 bases from J, with 22 bases in between. This CDR3 has 15 residues. PCR used 60 Vbeta primers and 13 Jbeta primers. The assay was immunoSEQ multiplex PCR, and TCRdb's table has in-frame clones only and misses some. The table shows 180,000 or so clones, with about 75% occurring only once. The record originates from a study of cytomegalovirus exposure and HLA in healthy donors. The J gene is TRBJ1-2, the V gene TRBV7-3, with D possibly TRBD1 on 6 matching bases. The sequencing sample was made of PBMCs. The receptor was isolated from a middle-aged woman in good health and CMV-seropositive. CDR3 protein: CASAAGGDRKDGYTF. CDR3 nucleotide sequence: TGTGCCAGCGCCGCTGGGGGCGATCGAAAGGATGGCTACACCTTC.